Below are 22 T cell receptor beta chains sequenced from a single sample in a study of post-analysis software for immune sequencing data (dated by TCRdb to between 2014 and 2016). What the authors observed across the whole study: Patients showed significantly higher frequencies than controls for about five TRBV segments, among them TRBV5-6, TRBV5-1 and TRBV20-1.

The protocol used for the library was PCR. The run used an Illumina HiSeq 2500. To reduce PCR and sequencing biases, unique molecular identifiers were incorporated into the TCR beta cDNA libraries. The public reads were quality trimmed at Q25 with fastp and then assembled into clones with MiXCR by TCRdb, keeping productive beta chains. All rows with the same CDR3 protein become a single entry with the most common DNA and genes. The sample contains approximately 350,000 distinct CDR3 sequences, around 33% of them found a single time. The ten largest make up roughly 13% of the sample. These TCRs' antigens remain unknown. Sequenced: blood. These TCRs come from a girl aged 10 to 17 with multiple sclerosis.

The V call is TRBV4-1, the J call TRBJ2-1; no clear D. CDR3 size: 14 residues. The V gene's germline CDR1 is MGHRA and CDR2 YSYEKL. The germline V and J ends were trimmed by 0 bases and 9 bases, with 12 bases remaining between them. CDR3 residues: CASSQDKGGSEQFF. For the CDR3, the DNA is TGCGCCAGCAGCCAAGATAAAGGTGGTAGTGAGCAGTTCTTC.

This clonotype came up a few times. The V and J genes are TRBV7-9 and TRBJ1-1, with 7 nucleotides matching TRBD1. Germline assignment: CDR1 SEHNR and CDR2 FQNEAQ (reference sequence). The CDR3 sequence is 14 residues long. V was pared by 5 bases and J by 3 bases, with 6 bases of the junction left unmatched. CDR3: CASSIQGGDTEAFF. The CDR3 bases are TGTGCCAGCAGCATCCAGGGGGGGGACACTGAAGCTTTCTTT.

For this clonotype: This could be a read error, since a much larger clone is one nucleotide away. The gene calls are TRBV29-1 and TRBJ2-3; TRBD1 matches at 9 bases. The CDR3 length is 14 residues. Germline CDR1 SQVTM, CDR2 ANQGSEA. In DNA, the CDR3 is TGCAGCCAAGGACAGGGGACAAGCACAGATATGCAGTATTTT. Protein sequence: CSQGQGTSTDMQYF.

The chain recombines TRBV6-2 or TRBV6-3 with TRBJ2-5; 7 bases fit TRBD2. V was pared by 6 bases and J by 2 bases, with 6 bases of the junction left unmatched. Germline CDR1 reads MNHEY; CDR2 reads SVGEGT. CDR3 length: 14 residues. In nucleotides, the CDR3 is TGTGCCAGCAGGAGGGGACTATCGCAAGAGACCCAGTACTTC. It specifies CASRRGLSQETQYF.

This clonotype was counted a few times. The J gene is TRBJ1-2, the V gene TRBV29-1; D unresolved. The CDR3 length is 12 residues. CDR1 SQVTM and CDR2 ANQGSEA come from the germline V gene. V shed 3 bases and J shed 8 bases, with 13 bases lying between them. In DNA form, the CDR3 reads TGCAGCGTTGATAGTCGGTTGGAGGGCTACACCTTC. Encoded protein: CSVDSRLEGYTF.

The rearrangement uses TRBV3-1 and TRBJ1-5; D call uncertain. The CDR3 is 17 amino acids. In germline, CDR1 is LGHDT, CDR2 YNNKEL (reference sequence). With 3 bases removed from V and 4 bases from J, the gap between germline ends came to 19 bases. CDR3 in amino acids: CASSQGTGSPENQPQHF. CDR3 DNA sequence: TGTGCCAGCAGCCAGGGTACCGGGTCCCCGGAGAATCAGCCCCAGCATTTT.

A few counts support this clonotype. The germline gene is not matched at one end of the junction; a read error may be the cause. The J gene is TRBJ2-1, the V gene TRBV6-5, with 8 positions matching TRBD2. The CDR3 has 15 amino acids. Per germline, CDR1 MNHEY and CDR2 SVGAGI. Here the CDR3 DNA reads TGTGCCAGCAGATTAGCGGGGACCTCCCACAATGAGCAGTTCTTC. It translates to CASRLAGTSHNEQFF.

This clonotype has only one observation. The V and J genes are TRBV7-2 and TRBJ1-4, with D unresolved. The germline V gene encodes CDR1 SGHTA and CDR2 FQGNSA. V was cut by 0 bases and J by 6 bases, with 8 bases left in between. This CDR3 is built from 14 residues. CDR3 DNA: TGTGCCAGCAGCTTAGCACAGCAAGATGAAAAACTGTTTTTT. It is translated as CASSLAQQDEKLFF.

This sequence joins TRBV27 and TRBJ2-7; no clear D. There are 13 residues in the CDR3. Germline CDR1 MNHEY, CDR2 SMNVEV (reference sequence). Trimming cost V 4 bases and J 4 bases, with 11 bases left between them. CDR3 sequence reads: CASSSQALYEQYF. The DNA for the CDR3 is TGTGCCAGCAGTTCCCAGGCCCTATACGAGCAGTACTTC.

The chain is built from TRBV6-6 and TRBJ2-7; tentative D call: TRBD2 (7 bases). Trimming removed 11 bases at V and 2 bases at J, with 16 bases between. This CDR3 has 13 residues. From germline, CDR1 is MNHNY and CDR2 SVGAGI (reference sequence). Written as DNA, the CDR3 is TGTGCCGCCAAGGAGGGGGGGGCCTACGAGCAGTACTTC. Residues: CAAKEGGAYEQYF.

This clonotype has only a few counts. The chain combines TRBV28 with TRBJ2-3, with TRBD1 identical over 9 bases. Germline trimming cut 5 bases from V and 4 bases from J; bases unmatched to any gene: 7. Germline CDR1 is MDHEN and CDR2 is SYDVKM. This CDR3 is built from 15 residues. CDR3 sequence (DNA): TGTGCCAGCAGTCGGCGGACAGGGGCCCCAGATACGCAGTATTTT. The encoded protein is CASSRRTGAPDTQYF.

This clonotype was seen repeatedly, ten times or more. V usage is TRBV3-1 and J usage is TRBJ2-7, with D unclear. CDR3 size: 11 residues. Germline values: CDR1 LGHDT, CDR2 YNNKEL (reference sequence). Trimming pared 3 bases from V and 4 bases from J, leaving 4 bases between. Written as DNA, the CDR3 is TGTGCCAGCAGCCAGGCGTACGAGCAGTACTTC. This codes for CASSQAYEQYF.

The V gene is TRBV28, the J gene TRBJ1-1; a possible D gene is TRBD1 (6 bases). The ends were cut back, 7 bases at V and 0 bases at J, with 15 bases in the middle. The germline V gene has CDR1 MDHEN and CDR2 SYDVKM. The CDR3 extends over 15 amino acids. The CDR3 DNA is TGTGCCAGCACCCAGGGGCGGGCGATGAACACTGAAGCTTTCTTT. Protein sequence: CASTQGRAMNTEAFF.

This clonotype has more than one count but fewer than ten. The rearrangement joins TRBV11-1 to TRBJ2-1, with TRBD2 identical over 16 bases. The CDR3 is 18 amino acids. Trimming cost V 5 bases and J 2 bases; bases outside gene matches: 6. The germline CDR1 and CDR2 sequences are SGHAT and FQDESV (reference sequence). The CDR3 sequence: CASSHGTSGGATYNEQFF. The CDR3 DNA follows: TGTGCCAGCAGCCATGGGACTAGCGGGGGGGCCACCTACAATGAGCAGTTCTTC. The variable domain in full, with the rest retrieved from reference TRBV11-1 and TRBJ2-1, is EAEVAQSPRYKITEKSQAVAFWCDPISGHATLYWYRQILGQGPELLVQFQDESVVDDSQLPKDRFSAERLKGVDSTLKIQPAELGDSAMYLCASSHGTSGGATYNEQFFGPGTRLTVL.

CDR3 DNA sequence: TGTGCCACCAGCAGAGTCGGGCAGGGCACAGATACGCAGTATTTT. Translating gives CATSRVGQGTDTQYF. This chain links TRBV15 with TRBJ2-3; D not resolved. Germline V gene data show CDR1 as LNHNV and CDR2 as YYDKDF (reference sequence). The CDR3 loop spans 15 amino acids. V dropped 1 base and J dropped 1 base, with 9 bases sitting between them.

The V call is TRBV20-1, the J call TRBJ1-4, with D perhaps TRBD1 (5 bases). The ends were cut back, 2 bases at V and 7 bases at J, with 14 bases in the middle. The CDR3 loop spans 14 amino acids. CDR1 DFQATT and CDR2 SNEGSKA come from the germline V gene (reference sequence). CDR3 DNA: TGCAGTGCTAGAAGGCCGAGGGGTAGTGAAAAACTGTTTTTT. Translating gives CSARRPRGSEKLFF.

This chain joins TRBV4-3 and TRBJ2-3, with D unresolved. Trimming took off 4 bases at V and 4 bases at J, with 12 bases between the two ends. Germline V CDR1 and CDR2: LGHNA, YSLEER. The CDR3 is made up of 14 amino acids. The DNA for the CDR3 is TGCGCCAGCAGCCCGGACCCCAGCTCAGATACGCAGTATTTT. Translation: CASSPDPSSDTQYF.

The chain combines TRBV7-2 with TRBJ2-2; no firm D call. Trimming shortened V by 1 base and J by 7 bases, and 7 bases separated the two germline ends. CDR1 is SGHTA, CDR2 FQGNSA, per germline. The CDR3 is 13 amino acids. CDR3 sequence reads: CASSLVPGGELFF. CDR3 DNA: TGTGCCAGCAGCTTAGTACCGGGCGGGGAGCTGTTTTTT.

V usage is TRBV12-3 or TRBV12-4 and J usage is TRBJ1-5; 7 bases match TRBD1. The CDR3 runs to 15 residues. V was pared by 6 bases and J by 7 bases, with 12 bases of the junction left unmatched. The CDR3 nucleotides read TGTGCCAGCAGCTTTCGAAGGGGGCACCAGCAGCCCCAGCATTTT. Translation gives CASSFRRGHQQPQHF.

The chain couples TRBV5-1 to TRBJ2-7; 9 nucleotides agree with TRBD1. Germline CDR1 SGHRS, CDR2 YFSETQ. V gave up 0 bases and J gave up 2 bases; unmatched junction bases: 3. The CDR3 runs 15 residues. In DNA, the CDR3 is TGCGCCAGCAGCTTGGATGGGACAGGGACCTACGAGCAGTACTTC. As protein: CASSLDGTGTYEQYF.

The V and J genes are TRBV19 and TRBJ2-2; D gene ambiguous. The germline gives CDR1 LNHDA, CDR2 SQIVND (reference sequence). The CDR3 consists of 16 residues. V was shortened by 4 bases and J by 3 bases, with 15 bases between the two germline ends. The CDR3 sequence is CASSSQPTLDTGELFF. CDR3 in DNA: TGTGCCAGTAGTAGTCAGCCAACCCTGGACACCGGGGAGCTGTTTTTT.

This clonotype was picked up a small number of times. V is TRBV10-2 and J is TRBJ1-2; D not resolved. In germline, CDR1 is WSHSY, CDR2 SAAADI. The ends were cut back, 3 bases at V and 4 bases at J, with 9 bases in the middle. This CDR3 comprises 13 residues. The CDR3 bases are TGCGCCAGCAGTGAAGGGATCGTCTATGGCTACACCTTC. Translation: CASSEGIVYGYTF.